This TCR beta chain stems from a study of identical twins. Findings and limits, study-wide: The same donors were not followed; conclusions instead depended on cross-sectional statistical analysis. Where beta out-of-frame sequences were concerned, excess twin sharing was weaker.

The CDR3 is made up of 12 amino acids. Germline-derived CDR1 and CDR2 are SGHAT and FQNNGV. The V end lost 0 bases, the J end lost 9 bases, and 9 bases lay between the germline ends. This clonotype was recorded a few times. What it recognizes is unknown. TCRdb re-derived calls from the 5' RACE reads in MiXCR, one entry per CDR3 protein. There are 700,000 or so distinct CDR3 sequences in the sample; 8.6% occur only once, and approximately 0.94% lies in the top ten. The sample also formed part of further work on yellow fever vaccine responses in identical twins.

Input material: PBMCs. This TCR was recovered from a woman aged 18 to 35 in good health. The genes are TRBV11-2 and TRBJ2-7; weak D call: TRBD1 (5 bases). This chain's CDR3 is CASSLDFRGQYF. The CDR3 nucleotides are TGTGCCAGCAGCTTAGATTTTAGGGGGCAGTACTTC.